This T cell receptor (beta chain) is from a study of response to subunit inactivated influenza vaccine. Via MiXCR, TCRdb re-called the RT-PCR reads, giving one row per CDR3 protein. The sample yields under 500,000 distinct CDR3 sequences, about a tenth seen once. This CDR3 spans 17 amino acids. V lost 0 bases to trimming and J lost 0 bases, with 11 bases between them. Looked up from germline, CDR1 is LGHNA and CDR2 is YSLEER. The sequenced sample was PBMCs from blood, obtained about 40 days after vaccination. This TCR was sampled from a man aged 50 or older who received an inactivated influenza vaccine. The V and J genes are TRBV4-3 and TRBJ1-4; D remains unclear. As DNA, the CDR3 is TGCGCCAGCAGCCAAGATGGGCAGGTTGCAACTAATGAAAAACTGTTTTTT. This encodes CASSQDGQVATNEKLFF.